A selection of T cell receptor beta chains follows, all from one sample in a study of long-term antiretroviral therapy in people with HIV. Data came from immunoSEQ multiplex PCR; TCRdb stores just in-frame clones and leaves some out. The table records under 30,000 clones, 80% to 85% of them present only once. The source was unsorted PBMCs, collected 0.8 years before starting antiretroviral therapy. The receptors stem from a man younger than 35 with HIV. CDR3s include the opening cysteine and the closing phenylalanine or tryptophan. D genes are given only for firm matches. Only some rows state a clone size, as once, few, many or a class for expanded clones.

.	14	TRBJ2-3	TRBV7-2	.	CASSLEQATDTQYF	TGTGCCAGCAGCTTAGAACAGGCCACAGATACGCAGTATTTT
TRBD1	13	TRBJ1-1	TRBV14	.	CASSQQGATEAFF	TGTGCCAGCAGCCAGCAGGGGGCCACTGAAGCTTTCTTT
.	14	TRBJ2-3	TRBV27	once	CASSFGGVGDTQYF	TGTGCCAGCAGTTTCGGAGGGGTGGGGGATACGCAGTATTTT
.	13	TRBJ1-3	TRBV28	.	CASGVPSGNTIYF	TGTGCCAGCGGGGTCCCCTCTGGAAACACCATATATTTT
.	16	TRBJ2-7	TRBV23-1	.	CASSQSRVFRNYEQYF	TGCGCCAGCAGTCAATCGAGGGTGTTTAGAAACTACGAGCAGTACTTC
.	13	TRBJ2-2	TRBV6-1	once	CASTRSASGELFF	TGTGCCAGCACGAGGTCGGCATCCGGGGAGCTGTTTTTT
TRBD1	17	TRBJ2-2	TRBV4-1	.	CASTDHLTGGNTGELFF	TGCGCCAGCACCGATCACCTGACAGGGGGCAACACCGGGGAGCTGTTTTTT
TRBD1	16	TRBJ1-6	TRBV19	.	CATLGQGSSYNSPLHF	TGTGCCACGCTCGGACAGGGGAGCTCCTATAATTCACCCCTCCACTTT
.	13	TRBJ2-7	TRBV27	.	CASSFSETDEQYF	TGTGCCAGCAGTTTTAGCGAGACGGACGAGCAGTACTTC
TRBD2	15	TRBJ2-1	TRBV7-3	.	CASSPVASGPNEQFF	TGTGCCAGCAGCCCCGTAGCTAGCGGACCTAATGAGCAGTTCTTC
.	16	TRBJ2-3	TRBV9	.	CASSVAGSGTTDTQYF	TGTGCCAGCAGCGTAGCGGGGAGCGGCACCACAGATACGCAGTATTTT
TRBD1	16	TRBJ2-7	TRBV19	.	CASSIGGQGSLYEQYF	TGTGCCAGTAGTATAGGGGGACAGGGGTCCCTTTACGAGCAGTACTTC
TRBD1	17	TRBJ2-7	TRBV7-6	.	CASSLASGGQGPYEQYF	TGTGCCAGCAGCTTAGCATCAGGGGGACAGGGGCCCTACGAGCAGTACTTC
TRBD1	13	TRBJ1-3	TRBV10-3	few	CAISGQGGNTIYF	TGTGCCATCAGCGGACAGGGGGGAAACACCATATATTTT
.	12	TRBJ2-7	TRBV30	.	CAWSVLAYEQYF	TGTGCCTGGAGTGTTCTTGCCTACGAGCAGTACTTC
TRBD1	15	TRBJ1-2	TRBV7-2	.	CASSWRDRGGYGYTF	TGTGCCAGCAGCTGGAGGGACAGGGGGGGCTATGGCTACACCTTC
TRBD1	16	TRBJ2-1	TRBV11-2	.	CASSERTGSSYNEQFF	TGTGCCAGCAGCGAAAGGACAGGGTCGTCCTACAATGAGCAGTTCTTC
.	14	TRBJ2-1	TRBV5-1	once	CASTPSGTTNEQFF	TGCGCCAGCACCCCTTCCGGGACCACCAATGAGCAGTTCTTC
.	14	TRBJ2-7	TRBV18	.	CASSPPGRTYEQYF	TGTGCCAGCTCACCACCGGGGAGGACCTACGAGCAGTACTTC
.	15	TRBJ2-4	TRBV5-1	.	CASSLRSWRGNIQYF	TGCGCCAGCAGCTTGCGGAGTTGGCGAGGAAACATTCAGTACTTC
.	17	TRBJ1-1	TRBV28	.	CASSTWPGLGARTEAFF	TGTGCCAGCAGTACTTGGCCAGGGCTCGGCGCGCGCACTGAAGCTTTCTTT
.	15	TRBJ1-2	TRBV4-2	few	CASSQDILENYGYTF	TGTGCCAGCAGCCAAGACATACTGGAAAACTATGGCTACACCTTC
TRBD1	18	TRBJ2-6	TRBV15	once	CATSSPRQGLSGANVLTF	TGTGCCACCAGCTCCCCGAGACAGGGGCTCTCTGGGGCCAACGTCCTGACTTTC
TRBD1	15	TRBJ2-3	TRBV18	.	CASSPNRGGTDTQYF	TGTGCCAGCTCACCAAACAGGGGTGGGACAGATACGCAGTATTTT
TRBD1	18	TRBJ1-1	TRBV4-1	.	CASSPSGTGGVWDTEAFF	TGCGCCAGCAGCCCATCCGGGACAGGGGGCGTTTGGGACACTGAAGCTTTCTTT
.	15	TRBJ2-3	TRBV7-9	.	CASSSPGASTDTQYF	TGTGCCAGCAGCTCCCCTGGGGCTAGCACAGATACGCAGTATTTT
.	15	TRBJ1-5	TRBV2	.	CASSQDRTSNQPQHF	TGTGCCAGCTCTCAGGACCGAACTAGCAATCAGCCCCAGCATTTT
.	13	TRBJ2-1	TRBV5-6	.	CASRPDWGREQFF	TGTGCCAGCAGACCGGACTGGGGCAGGGAGCAGTTCTTC
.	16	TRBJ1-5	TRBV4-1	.	CASSQVIREGNQPQHF	TGCGCCAGCAGCCAAGTTATTAGGGAAGGGAACCAGCCCCAGCATTTT
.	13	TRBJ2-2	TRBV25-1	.	CASEDIVIGELFF	TGTGCCAGCGAGGACATAGTAATCGGGGAGCTGTTTTTT
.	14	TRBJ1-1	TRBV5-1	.	CASSSGGTNTEAFF	TGCGCCAGCAGCTCAGGAGGGACGAACACTGAAGCTTTCTTT
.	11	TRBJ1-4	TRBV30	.	CAWTGGEKLFF	TGTGCCTGGACAGGTGGTGAAAAACTGTTTTTT
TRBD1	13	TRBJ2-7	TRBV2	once	CASTRDRVNEQYF	TGTGCCAGCACCCGGGACAGGGTAAACGAGCAGTACTTC
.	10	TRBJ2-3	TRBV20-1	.	CSAKGDTQYF	TGCAGTGCGAAGGGGGATACGCAGTATTTT
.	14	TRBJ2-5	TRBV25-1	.	CASTNRGAQETQYF	TGTGCCAGCACAAATCGGGGGGCTCAAGAGACCCAGTACTTC
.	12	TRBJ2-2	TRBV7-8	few	CASTRGPGELFF	TGTGCCAGCACCCGGGGTCCCGGGGAGCTGTTTTTT
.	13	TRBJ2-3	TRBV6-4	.	CASSDSPMDTQYF	TGTGCCAGCAGTGACTCCCCAATGGATACGCAGTATTTT
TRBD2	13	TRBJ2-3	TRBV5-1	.	CASSGGGTDTQYF	TGCGCCAGCAGCGGGGGGGGCACAGATACGCAGTATTTT
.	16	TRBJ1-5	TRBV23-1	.	CASSQLIQGYNQPQHF	TGCGCCAGCAGTCAACTTATACAGGGATACAATCAGCCCCAGCATTTT
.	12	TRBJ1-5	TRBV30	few	CAWSGTAQPQHF	TGTGCCTGGAGTGGAACGGCCCAGCCCCAGCATTTT
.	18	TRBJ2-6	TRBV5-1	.	CASSARQVNPSGANVLTF	TGCGCCAGCAGCGCCAGACAGGTCAACCCCTCTGGGGCCAACGTCCTGACTTTC
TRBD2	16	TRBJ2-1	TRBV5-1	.	CASSRTSASSYNEQFF	TGCGCCAGCAGCCGGACTAGCGCGAGCTCCTACAATGAGCAGTTCTTC
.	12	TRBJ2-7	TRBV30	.	CAWGFSLHEQYF	TGTGCCTGGGGGTTTAGCCTCCACGAGCAGTACTTC
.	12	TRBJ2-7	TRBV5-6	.	CASSQTRNEQYF	TGTGCCAGCAGTCAGACACGGAACGAGCAGTACTTC
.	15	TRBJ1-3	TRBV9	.	CASSSQTEGHNTIYF	TGTGCCAGCAGCTCCCAGACAGAGGGGCATAACACCATATATTTT
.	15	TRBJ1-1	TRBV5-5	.	CASSHIQALGTEAFF	TGTGCCAGCAGCCATATACAGGCTTTGGGCACTGAAGCTTTCTTT
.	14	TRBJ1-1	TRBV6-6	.	CASTPYRGDTEAFF	TGTGCCAGCACTCCGTACCGGGGGGACACTGAAGCTTTCTTT
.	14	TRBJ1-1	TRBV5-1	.	CASSSAGQNAEAFF	TGCGCCAGCAGCAGTGCGGGACAAAACGCTGAAGCTTTCTTT
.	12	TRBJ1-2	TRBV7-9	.	CASSPDLSGYTF	TGTGCCAGCAGCCCGGACCTCTCTGGCTACACCTTC
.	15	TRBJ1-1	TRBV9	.	CASSVGPGVDTEAFF	TGTGCCAGCAGCGTAGGCCCAGGGGTGGACACTGAAGCTTTCTTT
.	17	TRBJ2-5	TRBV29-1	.	CSVNYRTRGEAKETQYF	TGCAGCGTTAATTATCGGACAAGGGGAGAGGCTAAAGAGACCCAGTACTTC
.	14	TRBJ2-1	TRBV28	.	CASRSQGGSNEQFF	TGTGCCAGCAGGTCCCAGGGGGGTTCCAATGAGCAGTTCTTC
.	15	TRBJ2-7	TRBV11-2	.	CASRYIGRRSYEQYF	TGTGCCAGCAGATATATTGGACGCCGCTCCTACGAGCAGTACTTC
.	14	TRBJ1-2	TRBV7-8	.	CASSLALGDYGYTF	TGTGCCAGCAGCTTAGCGCTTGGGGACTATGGCTACACCTTC